The T cell receptor (beta chain) described here comes from a study of blood T cells in healthy people across ages. Study observations and caveats: Observed TCR beta diversity showed a strong correlation with the percentage of naive T cells as measured by flow cytometry.

It was with a sample-barcoded 5' primer and a J-beta primer mix that a second PCR of about 7 to 12 cycles was run. One entry per CDR3 protein, called by TCRdb with MiXCR from the 5' RACE reads. This sample yields hundreds of thousands of distinct CDR3 sequences, of which about 34% are seen a single time; just over 15% belongs to the top ten. The junction had 10 bases not matched to a gene; V was cut back by 3 bases and J by 9 bases. The germline V gene encodes CDR1 DFQATT and CDR2 SNEGSKA (reference sequence). The CDR3 runs to 14 residues. This clonotype has at least ten counts. Its antigen is undetermined. A much larger clone differs from this one at a single base, so this may be a read error. Each sample yielded at least 6 million isolated PBMCs.

This receptor was taken from a woman over 75 in good health. Sequencing was performed on blood. The genes are TRBV20-1 and TRBJ2-5; 10 bases fit TRBD1. In DNA, the CDR3 is TGCAGTGCTAGCTACCGGGACAGGGGTAGGGCCCAGTACTTC. This translates into CSASYRDRGRAQYF.